What follows are 28 T cell receptor beta chains derived from one specimen sequenced in a study of blood T cell repertoires in COVID-19. The table came from immunoSEQ multiplex PCR; TCRdb's copy has only in-frame clones and leaves some out. This table has about 52,000 clones, over 75% appearing once. Sequencing input: peripheral blood. The receptors derive from a woman older than 75 with COVID-19, enrolled during active disease.

This sequence joins TRBV19 and TRBJ2-3; 9 bases agree with TRBD2. The CDR3 covers 15 residues. The V gene's germline CDR1 is LNHDA and CDR2 SQIVND (reference sequence). Trimming removed 3 bases from V and 4 bases from J; junction bases left unmatched: 5. CDR3 bases: TGTGCCAGTAGTATCGGCGGGAGGGTCGCAGATACGCAGTATTTT. Translation: CASSIGGRVADTQYF.

The chain joins TRBV15 to TRBJ2-7, with 8 bases aligning to TRBD1. Germline V gives CDR1 LNHNV, CDR2 YYDKDF (reference sequence). J lost 2 bases, V lost 4 bases, and 4 bases had no gene match. This CDR3 spans 14 amino acids. CDR3 sequence (DNA): TGTGCCACCAGCACAAGACAGGGGACCTACGAGCAGTACTTC. This encodes CATSTRQGTYEQYF.

A few counts support this clone. The chain has TRBV2 and TRBJ1-4; no firm D call. Germline V gene lookup returns CDR1 SNHLY and CDR2 FYNNEI. The CDR3 contains 15 residues. The germline V and J ends were trimmed by 7 bases and 4 bases, with 16 bases remaining between them. The CDR3, as DNA: TGTGCCAGCAAGCCCAAACAGCCCCGTAATGAAAAACTGTTTTTT. It is translated as CASKPKQPRNEKLFF.

This clone was recorded once. CDR3 nucleotides: TGTGCCAGTAGTACACAATTTTCCCATGAGCAGTTCTTC. This codes for CASSTQFSHEQFF. The chain uses TRBV19 and TRBJ2-1; D not resolved. This CDR3 is 13 amino acids long. V dropped 4 bases and J dropped 8 bases, with 12 bases sitting between them. The germline V gene has CDR1 LNHDA and CDR2 SQIVND (reference sequence).

This clone was observed once. This chain uses TRBV2 with TRBJ1-5, with TRBD1 as a possible D gene (5 bases). Germline V CDR1 and CDR2: SNHLY, FYNNEI. V lost 1 base to trimming and J lost 4 bases, with 8 bases between them. There are 14 residues in the CDR3. DNA for the CDR3: TGTGCCAGCAGTGAAGGTAGGGGAAATCAGCCCCAGCATTTT. Translated: CASSEGRGNQPQHF.

The chain combines TRBV5-1 with TRBJ2-5; TRBD2 matches at 10 bases. V dropped 4 bases and J dropped 2; count of bases not matched to a gene: 8. Germline CDR1 is SGHRS and CDR2 is YFSETQ. CDR3 length: 16 residues. CDR3 in DNA: TGCGCCAGCAGCAGGAGCGGGGGGGGCGGGCAAGAGACCCAGTACTTC. It codes for CASSRSGGGGQETQYF.

The J gene is TRBJ2-3, the V gene TRBV6-5; D may be TRBD2 (6 bases). Germline V gene data show CDR1 as MNHEY and CDR2 as SVGAGI. Trimming shortened V by 8 bases and J by 7 bases, and 13 bases separated the two germline ends. This CDR3 is 12 amino acids long. The DNA of the CDR3 is TGTGCCAGCGGACGGGAGCTTCATACGCAGTATTTT. Protein: CASGRELHTQYF.

The chain couples TRBV6-5 to TRBJ2-5; 9 bases are a match to TRBD2. Germline trimming cut 5 bases from V and 3 bases from J; bases unmatched to any gene: 7. This CDR3 comprises 15 residues. The germline V gene has CDR1 MNHEY and CDR2 SVGAGI. The CDR3 nucleotides read TGTGCCAGCAGTACTAGCGGGTGGGGAGAAGAGACCCAGTACTTC. It codes for CASSTSGWGEETQYF.

The J gene is TRBJ1-1, the V gene TRBV3-1 (or the pseudogene TRBV3-2); 7 nucleotides match TRBD1. The CDR3 is 14 amino acids. Trimming cost V 3 bases and J 0 bases; bases outside gene matches: 1. Germline CDR1 and CDR2: LGHDT and YNNKEL (reference sequence). The CDR3 DNA follows: TGTGCCAGCAGCCAGGGACAGCTGAACACTGAAGCTTTCTTT. This encodes CASSQGQLNTEAFF.

This chain connects TRBV10-3 to TRBJ2-7; the match to TRBD2 covers 15 bases. V trimming: 6 bases; J trimming: 0 bases; junction bases outside the gene matches: 9. CDR1 and CDR2 from the germline V gene are ENHRY and SYGVKD. CDR3 length equals 18 residues. The CDR3 nucleotides are TGTGCCATCAGCGTCGGACTAGCGGGAGGGGGAGCCTCCTACGAGCAGTACTTC. This codes for CAISVGLAGGGASYEQYF.

This CDR3 is CASSIDLVAGVTDTQYF. The DNA of the CDR3 is TGTGCCAGTAGTATAGATCTAGTGGCGGGAGTAACAGATACGCAGTATTTT. The chain carries TRBV19 and TRBJ2-3; 7 bases are a match to TRBD2. V gave up 0 bases and J gave up 3 bases; unmatched junction bases: 9. Germline V gene data show CDR1 as LNHDA and CDR2 as SQIVND (reference sequence). The length of the CDR3 is 17 residues.

This clone was detected only once. The chain combines TRBV5-5 with TRBJ2-1, with TRBD2 identical over 7 bases. The germline CDR1 and CDR2 sequences are SGHKS and YYEKEE (reference sequence). The junction had 12 bases not matched to a gene; V was cut back by 2 bases and J by 7 bases. This CDR3 region has 16 residues. CDR3 sequence reads: CASSLGSTGGGNEQFF. CDR3 in DNA: TGTGCCAGCAGCTTAGGTTCCACGGGAGGTGGAAATGAGCAGTTCTTC.

The V gene is TRBV10-3, the J gene TRBJ2-7, with TRBD1 matching over 8 bases. Germline V gene data show CDR1 as ENHRY and CDR2 as SYGVKD. CDR3 length: 12 amino acids. Trimming removed 6 bases from V and 3 bases from J; junction bases left unmatched: 1. DNA for the CDR3: TGTGCCATCAGAGGACAGGGCTACGAGCAGTACTTC. Protein sequence: CAIRGQGYEQYF.

The J gene is TRBJ2-3, the V gene TRBV9, with TRBD2 identical over 11 bases. With V trimmed by 3 bases and J by 1 base, 10 bases remained unmatched. This CDR3 has 18 residues. Looked up from germline, CDR1 is SGDLS and CDR2 is YYNGEE. CDR3 protein: CASSGGTSGEGGTDTQYF. Written as DNA, the CDR3 is TGTGCCAGCAGCGGCGGGACTAGCGGAGAAGGGGGCACAGATACGCAGTATTTT.

The genes are TRBV2 and TRBJ1-1; no clear D. The CDR3 is 15 amino acids. Germline loops: CDR1 SNHLY, CDR2 FYNNEI. The V end lost 8 bases, the J end lost 5 bases, and 21 bases lay between the germline ends. The CDR3 sequence is CASRQRAGIGTEAFF. The DNA for the CDR3 is TGTGCCAGCCGTCAGAGGGCCGGGATTGGAACTGAAGCTTTCTTT. Looking up the rest from reference TRBV2 and TRBJ1-1 gives the full variable domain: EPEVTQTPSHQVTQMGQEVILRCVPISNHLYFYWYRQILGQKVEFLVSFYNNEISEKSEIFDDQFSVERPDGSNFTLKIRSTKLEDSAMYFCASRQRAGIGTEAFFGQGTRLTVV.

V is TRBV7-9 and J is TRBJ2-3, with 11 bases aligning to TRBD2. CDR1 is SEHNR and CDR2 is FQNEAQ in the germline V gene (reference sequence). Trimming at V came to 5 bases and at J to 6 bases, leaving 7 bases not matched to a gene. The length of the CDR3 is 15 residues. CDR3 bases: TGTGCCAGCAGCCCGGGACTAGCGGAGTCGGATACGCAGTATTTT. Protein sequence: CASSPGLAESDTQYF.

Of note for this clone: At one of its ends the junction is not consistent with the germline gene, which may arise from a read error. The V gene is TRBV28, the J gene TRBJ2-2; 11 bases align to TRBD1. The CDR3 extends over 15 amino acids. Germline V lookup: CDR1 MDHEN, CDR2 SYDVKM. Here the CDR3 reads CASSSPVWTGGQGLF. CDR3 in DNA: TGTGCCAGCAGTTCCCCTGTGTGGACAGGGGGCCAGGGTTTGTTT.

The chain combines TRBV28 with TRBJ2-5, with 9 bases matching TRBD2. Germline CDR1 reads MDHEN; CDR2 reads SYDVKM. Trimming cost V 9 bases and J 5 bases; bases outside gene matches: 10. This CDR3 has 14 residues. CDR3 DNA: TGTGCCAGTGGCGGGGGGGTAATTAGGGAGACCCAGTACTTC. Its translation is CASGGGVIRETQYF.

J is TRBJ2-3 and V is TRBV5-4; D uncertain. CDR3 length: 13 amino acids. In germline, CDR1 is SGHNT, CDR2 YYREEE (reference sequence). Trimming removed 1 base from V and 1 base from J, with 4 bases in between. CDR3 nucleotides: TGTGCCAGCAGCTTGACTGGCACAGATACGCAGTATTTT. Amino acid sequence: CASSLTGTDTQYF.

V is TRBV9 and J is TRBJ2-3; D uncertain. The length of the CDR3 is 17 residues. Trimming took off 0 bases at V and 2 bases at J, with 16 bases between the two ends. In germline, CDR1 is SGDLS, CDR2 YYNGEE. DNA of the CDR3: TGTGCCAGCAGCGTAGGCGGCCGGGTCCTTTACACAGATACGCAGTATTTT. Translating it yields CASSVGGRVLYTDTQYF.

This clone was observed a few times. The chain links TRBV7-3 to TRBJ2-3; D gene unclear. Deletions cut 5 bases from V and 3 bases from J, with 6 bases between. Germline V CDR1 and CDR2: SGHTA, FQGTGA. The CDR3 consists of 12 residues. The CDR3: CASSGVTDTQYF. The DNA for the CDR3 is TGTGCCAGCAGCGGAGTGACAGATACGCAGTATTTT.

This clone came up once. This chain uses TRBV6-5 with TRBJ2-3, with 9 bases identical to TRBD1. Per germline, CDR1 MNHEY and CDR2 SVGAGI. Trimming at V came to 6 bases and at J to 2 bases, leaving 6 bases not matched to a gene. CDR3 length equals 15 residues. The CDR3 spells CASRTQGAATDTQYF. The CDR3 bases are TGTGCCAGCAGAACACAGGGGGCAGCCACAGATACGCAGTATTTT.

The genes are TRBV3-1 (or the pseudogene TRBV3-2) and TRBJ1-1; D ambiguous. The ends were cut back, 7 bases at V and 0 bases at J, with 12 bases in the middle. The CDR3 contains 14 residues. The germline gives CDR1 LGHDT, CDR2 YNNKEL (reference sequence). CDR3 protein: CASTNSGLNTEAFF. Here the CDR3 DNA reads TGTGCCAGCACCAACAGCGGGTTGAACACTGAAGCTTTCTTT.

The chain links TRBV3-1 (or the pseudogene TRBV3-2) to TRBJ2-7, with 9 bases that match TRBD1. J gave up 7 bases and V 4 bases, and 8 bases lay outside the gene matches. The CDR3 sequence is 14 residues long. Germline CDR1 and CDR2: LGHDT and YNNKEL (reference sequence). The CDR3 loop reads CASSRNTGGGEQYF. In nucleotides, the CDR3 is TGTGCCAGCAGCCGCAATACAGGGGGCGGGGAGCAGTACTTC.

The gene calls are TRBV24-1 and TRBJ2-5; 7 bases are a match to TRBD2. Per germline, CDR1 KGHDR and CDR2 SFDVKD. This CDR3 is 14 amino acids long. The junction had 14 bases not matched to a gene; V was cut back by 10 bases and J by 7 bases. CDR3 protein: CATAASGGKGTQYF. For the CDR3, the DNA is TGTGCCACAGCAGCTAGCGGAGGGAAGGGGACCCAGTACTTC.

The rearrangement links TRBV6-2 or TRBV6-3 to TRBJ2-7; possible D gene TRBD2, 5 bases. CDR3 length: 14 residues. CDR1 is MNHEY, CDR2 SVGEGT, per germline. Deletions cut 0 bases from V and 0 bases from J, with 6 bases between. The CDR3 is CASSYSEVSYEQYF. The CDR3 DNA reads as TGTGCCAGCAGTTACTCGGAGGTCTCCTACGAGCAGTACTTC.

The chain is built from TRBV3-1 (or the pseudogene TRBV3-2) and TRBJ2-2; 8 nucleotides line up with TRBD1. The ends lost 4 bases at V and 2 bases at J; junction bases unmatched: 6. The CDR3 sequence is 16 residues long. Germline lookup yields CDR1 LGHDT and CDR2 YNNKEL (reference sequence). CDR3 sequence reads: CASSLPTGENTGELFF. CDR3 DNA sequence: TGTGCCAGCAGCCTCCCGACAGGGGAAAACACCGGGGAGCTGTTTTTT.

The chain carries TRBV19 and TRBJ1-1; a weak D match, TRBD1 (5 bases). Between the trimmed V and J ends, which lost 6 bases and 0 bases, there was a span of 17 bases. CDR3 length equals 16 residues. Germline CDR1 reads LNHDA; CDR2 reads SQIVND (reference sequence). CDR3 loop: CASRETAGVVNTEAFF. The DNA for the CDR3 is TGTGCCAGTAGAGAGACTGCGGGGGTTGTGAACACTGAAGCTTTCTTT.